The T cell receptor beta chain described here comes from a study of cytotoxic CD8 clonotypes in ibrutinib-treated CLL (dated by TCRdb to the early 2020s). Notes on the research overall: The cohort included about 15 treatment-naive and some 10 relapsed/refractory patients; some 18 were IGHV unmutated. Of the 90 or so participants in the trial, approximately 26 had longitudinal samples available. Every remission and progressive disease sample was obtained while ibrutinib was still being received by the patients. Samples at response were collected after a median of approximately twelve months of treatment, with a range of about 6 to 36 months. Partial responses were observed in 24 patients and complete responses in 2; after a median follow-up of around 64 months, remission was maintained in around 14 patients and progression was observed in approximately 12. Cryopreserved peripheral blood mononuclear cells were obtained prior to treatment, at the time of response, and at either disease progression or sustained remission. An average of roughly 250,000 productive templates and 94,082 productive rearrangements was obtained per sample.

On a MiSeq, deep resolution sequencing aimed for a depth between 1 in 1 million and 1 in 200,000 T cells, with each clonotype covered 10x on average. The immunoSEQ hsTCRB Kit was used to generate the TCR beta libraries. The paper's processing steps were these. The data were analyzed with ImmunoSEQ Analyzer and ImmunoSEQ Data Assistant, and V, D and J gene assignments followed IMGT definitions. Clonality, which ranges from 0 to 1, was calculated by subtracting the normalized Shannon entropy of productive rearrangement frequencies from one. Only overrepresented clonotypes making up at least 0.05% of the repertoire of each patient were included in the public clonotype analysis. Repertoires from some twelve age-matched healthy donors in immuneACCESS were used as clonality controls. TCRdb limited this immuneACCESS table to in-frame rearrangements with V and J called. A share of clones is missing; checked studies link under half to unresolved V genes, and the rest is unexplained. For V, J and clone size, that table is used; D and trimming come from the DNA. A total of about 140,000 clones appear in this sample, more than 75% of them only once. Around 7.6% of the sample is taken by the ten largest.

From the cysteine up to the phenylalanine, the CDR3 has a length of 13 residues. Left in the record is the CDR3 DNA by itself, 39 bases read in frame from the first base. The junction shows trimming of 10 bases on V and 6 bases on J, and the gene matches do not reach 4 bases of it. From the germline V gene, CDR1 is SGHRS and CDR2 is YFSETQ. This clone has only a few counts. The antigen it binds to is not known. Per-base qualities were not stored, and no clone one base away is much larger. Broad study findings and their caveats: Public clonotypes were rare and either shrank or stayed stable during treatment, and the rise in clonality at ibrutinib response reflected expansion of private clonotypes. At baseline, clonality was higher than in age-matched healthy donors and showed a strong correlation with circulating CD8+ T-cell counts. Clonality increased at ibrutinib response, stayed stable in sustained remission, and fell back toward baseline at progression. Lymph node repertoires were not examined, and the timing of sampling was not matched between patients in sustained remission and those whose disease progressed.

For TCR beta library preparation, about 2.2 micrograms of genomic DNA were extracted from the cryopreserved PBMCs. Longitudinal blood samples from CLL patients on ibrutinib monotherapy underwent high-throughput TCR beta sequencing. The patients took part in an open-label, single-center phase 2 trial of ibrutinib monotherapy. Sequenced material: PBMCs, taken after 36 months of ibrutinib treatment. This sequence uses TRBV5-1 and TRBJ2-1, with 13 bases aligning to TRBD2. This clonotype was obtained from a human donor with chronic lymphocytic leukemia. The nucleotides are TGCGCCTCTCGACTAGCGGGAGGCAATGAGCAGTTCTTC. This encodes CASRLAGGNEQFF.